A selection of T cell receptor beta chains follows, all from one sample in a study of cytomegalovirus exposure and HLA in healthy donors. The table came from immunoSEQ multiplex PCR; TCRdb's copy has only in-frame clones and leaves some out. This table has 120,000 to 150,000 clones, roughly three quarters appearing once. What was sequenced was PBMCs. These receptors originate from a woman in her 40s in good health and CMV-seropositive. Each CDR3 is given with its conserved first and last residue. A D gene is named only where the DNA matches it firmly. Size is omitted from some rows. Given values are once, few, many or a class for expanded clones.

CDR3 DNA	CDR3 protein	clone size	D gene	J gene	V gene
TGCGCCAGCAGCTTGCTTGGCGGCGCCTCTGAGGGAAACACCATATATTTT	CASSLLGGASEGNTIYF	NA	NA	TRBJ1-3	TRBV5-1
TGCGCCAGCAGCTCCGGACGCGAGGGAGGCTACACCTTC	CASSSGREGGYTF	NA	NA	TRBJ1-2	TRBV5-1
TGTGCCAGTACCCCCAGTAGGCAGGGAAGAAACACCGGGGAGCTGTTTTTT	CASTPSRQGRNTGELFF	NA	NA	TRBJ2-2	TRBV19
TGTGCCAGCAGCCAAGATGGGCCGGGGACGAACACCGGGGAGCTGTTTTTT	CASSQDGPGTNTGELFF	NA	NA	TRBJ2-2	TRBV4-2
TGCAGCGTTGTTACGCAGGGGGCGGTCACTGAAGCTTTCTTT	CSVVTQGAVTEAFF	few	TRBD1	TRBJ1-1	TRBV29-1
TGTGCCAGTAGTATCCAGGGGTTATGGAATCAGCCCCAGCATTTT	CASSIQGLWNQPQHF	NA	NA	TRBJ1-5	TRBV19
TGTGCCAGCCGTCGGACAGGGAAAGATACGCAGTATTTT	CASRRTGKDTQYF	NA	TRBD1	TRBJ2-3	TRBV6-1
TGTGCCAGCACTCCGGCAGTGGGACAGCAAGAGACCCAGTACTTC	CASTPAVGQQETQYF	once	TRBD1	TRBJ2-5	TRBV6-1
TGCGCCAGCAGCTTGAAGGCGCTAGAGCGGGGGGCCTACACCGGGGAGCTGTTTTTT	CASSLKALERGAYTGELFF	NA	TRBD2	TRBJ2-2	TRBV5-1
TGTGCCATCACGGAGCGGGGGGGCCCCGTCATTCAGTACTTC	CAITERGGPVIQYF	NA	TRBD2	TRBJ2-4	TRBV28
TGTGCCAGTAGCGATACAGGGAATTCACAGCCCCAGCATTTT	CASSDTGNSQPQHF	NA	NA	TRBJ1-5	TRBV19
TGTGCCAGCAGCTTGGCCGGTTCTAACACTGAAGCTTTCTTT	CASSLAGSNTEAFF	NA	NA	TRBJ1-1	TRBV5-4
TGTGCCAGCAGCTTAGATCTGTTTAGCGGGGGGGTAAGAAGCACAGATACGCAGTATTTT	CASSLDLFSGGVRSTDTQYF	few	TRBD2	TRBJ2-3	TRBV11-2
TGTGCCAGCAGCACTACAGGGGATGGCTACACCTTC	CASSTTGDGYTF	NA	TRBD1	TRBJ1-2	TRBV7-9
TGTGCCTGGAGTGTTTCCGGGACAGGGGGAGAAAAACTGTTTTTT	CAWSVSGTGGEKLFF	NA	TRBD1	TRBJ1-4	TRBV30
TGTGCCAGCAGACCCACTAGCGGGGGGGACAATGAGCAGTTCTTC	CASRPTSGGDNEQFF	once	TRBD2	TRBJ2-1	TRBV6-1
TGTGCCAGCAGCAGGGGCGGGGGTGAAGCTTTCTTT	CASSRGGGEAFF	NA	NA	TRBJ1-1	TRBV28
TGTGCCAGCAGCGGACGGACATACGGGGAGCTGTTTTTT	CASSGRTYGELFF	NA	NA	TRBJ2-2	TRBV2
TGCGCCAGCAGTACAGGGGGCGGCAATCAGCCTCAGCATTTT	CASSTGGGNQPQHF	NA	TRBD1	TRBJ1-5	TRBV10-2
TGTGCCAGCAGTACCGGGACAGGGGGGCCTGAAGCTTTCTTT	CASSTGTGGPEAFF	NA	TRBD1	TRBJ1-1	TRBV6-5
TGCGCCAGCGCTAAAGAGGGGGGGGGCCAGTCCTACGAGCAGTACTTC	CASAKEGGGQSYEQYF	few	NA	TRBJ2-7	TRBV5-1
TGTGCCAGCAGTTACCTAGCGGGGGGCCAGGATGAGCAGTTCTTC	CASSYLAGGQDEQFF	NA	TRBD2	TRBJ2-1	TRBV6-6
TGTGCCAGCTCAACCCCGGGGGGTAGCGGTAACTATGGCTACACCTTC	CASSTPGGSGNYGYTF	NA	NA	TRBJ1-2	TRBV28
TGTGCCAGCAGCGTAGGCGACAGGGGCATCTATGGCTACACCTTC	CASSVGDRGIYGYTF	NA	TRBD1	TRBJ1-2	TRBV9
TGTGCCAGCAGCCAAGATCGCGGCGGGGGTACACAAGAGACCCAGTACTTC	CASSQDRGGGTQETQYF	NA	TRBD2	TRBJ2-5	TRBV4-2
TGTGCCAGCAGTGAATCCCATGGGGGGTTGGCAGGAGATACGCAGTATTTT	CASSESHGGLAGDTQYF	NA	NA	TRBJ2-3	TRBV25-1
TGTGCCTGGAGTTCACGAGTCGCGTCCGGGGAGCTGTTTTTT	CAWSSRVASGELFF	NA	NA	TRBJ2-2	TRBV30
TGTGCCAGCAGCCTCTGGGGGGCGAACACCGGGGAGCTGTTTTTT	CASSLWGANTGELFF	NA	NA	TRBJ2-2	TRBV28
TGTGCCAGCCACCGTGCAGTAATGAACACTGAAGCTTTCTTT	CASHRAVMNTEAFF	NA	NA	TRBJ1-1	TRBV6-5
TGTGCCAGCAGTGAAGGTTTTGAGGGGGCAGACAATCAGCCCCAGCATTTT	CASSEGFEGADNQPQHF	NA	TRBD1	TRBJ1-5	TRBV6-1
TGTGCCATCAGTTCCGGGACTAGCTTCGACGAGCAGTACTTC	CAISSGTSFDEQYF	NA	TRBD2	TRBJ2-7	TRBV10-3
TGTGCCAGCAGTTTAAGCACCTTCTCGGAGCAGTTCTTC	CASSLSTFSEQFF	NA	NA	TRBJ2-1	TRBV28
TGTGCCAGCAGTCTATGGACTCCCTTCCATCCTTTCTTT	CASSLWTPFHPFF	few	NA	TRBJ1-1	TRBV27
TGTGCCAGCAGTCCCCTACAGGCCCTCGCTCCCTATAATTCACCCCTCCACTTT	CASSPLQALAPYNSPLHF	NA	NA	TRBJ1-6	TRBV28
TGCGCCAGCAGCTTGGCCTTAATCGGTTCACCCCTCCACTTT	CASSLALIGSPLHF	NA	NA	TRBJ1-6	TRBV5-1
TGTGCCAGCAGCTTAGGGACAGGGCGTTCCACAGATACGCAGTATTTT	CASSLGTGRSTDTQYF	once	TRBD1	TRBJ2-3	TRBV11-2
TGTGCCAGCACCTACCTGCCCGCCCTGACTAGCGGGGGGGGGAATGAGCAGTTCTTC	CASTYLPALTSGGGNEQFF	NA	TRBD2	TRBJ2-1	TRBV2
TGTGCCAGCAGTGAAGTAGGGGGCGCCTATGATCGAGCTTTCTTT	CASSEVGGAYDRAFF	NA	TRBD1	TRBJ1-1	TRBV6-1
TGCGCCAGCAGCCGGGACGGGACAGCCCTAGGGGATGAGCAGTTCTTC	CASSRDGTALGDEQFF	NA	TRBD1	TRBJ2-1	TRBV5-1
TGCGCCAGCAGCTTGGTGACAGGGAGCTATGGCTACACCTTC	CASSLVTGSYGYTF	NA	TRBD1	TRBJ1-2	TRBV5-1
TGTGCCAGCAGCTTAGGTCTTACAGATACGCAGTATTTT	CASSLGLTDTQYF	NA	NA	TRBJ2-3	TRBV11-2
TGTGCCAGCAGCGTAAGCGGGACAGGGGTGGATACGCAGTATTTT	CASSVSGTGVDTQYF	NA	TRBD1	TRBJ2-3	TRBV9
TGTGCCAGCAGTGAGCGGGGGGCGTACTATGGCTACACCTTC	CASSERGAYYGYTF	NA	NA	TRBJ1-2	TRBV2
TGTGCCAGTACCGCCGGGACAGGGGGCAGAGAGACCCAGTACTTC	CASTAGTGGRETQYF	once	TRBD1	TRBJ2-5	TRBV19
TGTGCCAGCAGCCGCGGGGGGTACACTGAAGCTTTCTTT	CASSRGGYTEAFF	few	NA	TRBJ1-1	TRBV9